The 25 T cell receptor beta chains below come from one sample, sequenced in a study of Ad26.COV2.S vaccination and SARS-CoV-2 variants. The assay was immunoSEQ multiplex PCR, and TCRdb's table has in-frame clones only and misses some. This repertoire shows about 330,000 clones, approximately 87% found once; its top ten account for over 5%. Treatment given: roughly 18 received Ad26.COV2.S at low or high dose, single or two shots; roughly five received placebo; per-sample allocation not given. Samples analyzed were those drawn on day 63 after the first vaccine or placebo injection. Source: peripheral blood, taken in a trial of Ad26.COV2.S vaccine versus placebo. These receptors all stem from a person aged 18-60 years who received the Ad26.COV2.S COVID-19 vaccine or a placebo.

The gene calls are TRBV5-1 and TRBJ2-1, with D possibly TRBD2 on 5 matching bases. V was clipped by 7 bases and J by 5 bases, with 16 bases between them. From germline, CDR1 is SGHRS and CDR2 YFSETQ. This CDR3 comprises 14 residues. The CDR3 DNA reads TGCGCCAGCGTTTCCTGGACTGGGAACAATGAGCAGTTCTTC. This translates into CASVSWTGNNEQFF.

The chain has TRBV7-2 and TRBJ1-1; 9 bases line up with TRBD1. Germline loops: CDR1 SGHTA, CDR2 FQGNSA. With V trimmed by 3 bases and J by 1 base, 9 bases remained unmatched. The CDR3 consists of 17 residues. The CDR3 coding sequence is TGTGCCAGCAGCTTTACCGGGACAGGGTACCCGAACACTGAAGCTTTCTTT. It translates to CASSFTGTGYPNTEAFF.

As DNA, the CDR3 is TGTGCCAGCAGCGTAGGCCAGGGGGCCGGAGCTTTCTTT. Its protein is CASSVGQGAGAFF. This rearrangement joins TRBV9 to TRBJ1-1, with 8 bases fitting TRBD1. The germline V gene encodes CDR1 SGDLS and CDR2 YYNGEE. There are 13 residues in the CDR3. J lost 10 bases, V lost 0 bases, and 5 bases had no gene match.

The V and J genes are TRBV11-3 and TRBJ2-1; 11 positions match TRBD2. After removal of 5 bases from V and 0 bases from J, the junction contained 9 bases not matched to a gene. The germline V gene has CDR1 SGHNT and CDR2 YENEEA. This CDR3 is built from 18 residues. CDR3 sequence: CASSPRTSGLSSYNEQFF. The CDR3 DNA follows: TGTGCCAGCAGCCCTAGGACTAGCGGGCTGAGCTCCTACAATGAGCAGTTCTTC.

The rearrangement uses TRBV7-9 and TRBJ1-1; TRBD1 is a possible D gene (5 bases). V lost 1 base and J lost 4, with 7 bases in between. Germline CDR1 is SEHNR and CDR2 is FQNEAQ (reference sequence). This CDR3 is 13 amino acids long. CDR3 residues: CASSLEGTTEAFF. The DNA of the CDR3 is TGTGCCAGCAGCTTAGAGGGGACCACTGAAGCTTTCTTT.

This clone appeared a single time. CDR3 amino acids: CASSIGGQPSRELFF. The CDR3 nucleotides read TGTGCCAGTAGTATCGGGGGACAGCCTAGTAGGGAGCTGTTTTTT. The J gene is TRBJ2-2, the V gene TRBV19; tentative D call: TRBD1 (7 bases). Germline-derived CDR1 and CDR2 are LNHDA and SQIVND (reference sequence). This CDR3 has 15 residues. The V and J ends lost 3 bases and 9 bases respectively, with 17 bases between them.

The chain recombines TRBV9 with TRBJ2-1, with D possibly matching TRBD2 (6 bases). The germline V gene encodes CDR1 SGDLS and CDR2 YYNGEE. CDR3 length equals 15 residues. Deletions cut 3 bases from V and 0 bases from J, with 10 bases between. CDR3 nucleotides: TGTGCCAGCAGCGAAGCGGGCAGCTCCTACAATGAGCAGTTCTTC. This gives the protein CASSEAGSSYNEQFF.

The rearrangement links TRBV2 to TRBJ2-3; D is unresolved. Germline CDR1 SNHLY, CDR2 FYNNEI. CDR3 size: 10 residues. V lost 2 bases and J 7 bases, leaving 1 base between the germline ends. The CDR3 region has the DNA TGTGCCAGCAGTGAATATACGCAGTATTTT. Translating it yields CASSEYTQYF. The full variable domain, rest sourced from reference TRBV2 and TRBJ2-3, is EPEVTQTPSHQVTQMGQEVILRCVPISNHLYFYWYRQILGQKVEFLVSFYNNEISEKSEIFDDQFSVERPDGSNFTLKIRSTKLEDSAMYFCASSEYTQYFGPGTRLTVL.

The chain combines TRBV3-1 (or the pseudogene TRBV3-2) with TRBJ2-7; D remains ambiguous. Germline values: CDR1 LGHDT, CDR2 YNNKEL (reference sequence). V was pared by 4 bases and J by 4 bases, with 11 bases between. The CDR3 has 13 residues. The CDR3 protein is CASSPPTPYEQYF. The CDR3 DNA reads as TGTGCCAGCAGCCCGCCGACACCTTACGAGCAGTACTTC.

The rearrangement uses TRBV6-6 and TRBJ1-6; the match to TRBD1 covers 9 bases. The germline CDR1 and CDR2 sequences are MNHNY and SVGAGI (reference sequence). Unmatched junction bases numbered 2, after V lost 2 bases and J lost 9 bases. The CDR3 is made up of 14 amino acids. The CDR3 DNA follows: TGTGCCAGCAGTTACCCGGACAGGGGTTCACCCCTCCACTTT. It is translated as CASSYPDRGSPLHF.

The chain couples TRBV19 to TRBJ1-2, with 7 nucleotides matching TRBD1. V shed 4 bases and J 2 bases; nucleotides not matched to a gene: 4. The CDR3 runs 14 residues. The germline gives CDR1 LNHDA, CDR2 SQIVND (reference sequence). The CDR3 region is CASSTLTGNYGYTF. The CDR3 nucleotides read TGTGCCAGTAGTACCCTGACAGGGAACTATGGCTACACCTTC.

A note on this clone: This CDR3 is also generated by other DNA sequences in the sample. CDR3 sequence: CASSLGDRGDSPLHF. As DNA, the CDR3 is TGCGCCAGCAGCTTGGGGGACAGGGGCGATTCACCCCTCCACTTT. This rearrangement joins TRBV5-1 to TRBJ1-6; 10 bases are a match to TRBD1. Germline trimming cut 0 bases from V and 8 bases from J; bases unmatched to any gene: 2. From germline, CDR1 is SGHRS and CDR2 YFSETQ. This CDR3 is built from 15 residues. Using reference TRBV5-1 and TRBJ1-6 for the parts outside the CDR3, the full variable domain is KAGVTQTPRYLIKTRGQQVTLSCSPISGHRSVSWYQQTPGQGLQFLFEYFSETQRNKGNFPGRFSGRQFSNSRSEMNVSTLELGDSALYLCASSLGDRGDSPLHFGNGTRLTVT.

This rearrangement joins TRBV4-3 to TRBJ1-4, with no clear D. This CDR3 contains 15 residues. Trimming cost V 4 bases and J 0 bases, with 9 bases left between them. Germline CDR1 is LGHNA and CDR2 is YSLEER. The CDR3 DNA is TGCGCCAGCAGCCGCTACGGTGCAACTAATGAAAAACTGTTTTTT. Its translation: CASSRYGATNEKLFF.

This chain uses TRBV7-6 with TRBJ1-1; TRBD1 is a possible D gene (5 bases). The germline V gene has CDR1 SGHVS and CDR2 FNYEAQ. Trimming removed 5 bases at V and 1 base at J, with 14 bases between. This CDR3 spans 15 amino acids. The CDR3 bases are TGTGCCAGCAGCCCGTGGGACGAAGGGAACACTGAAGCTTTCTTT. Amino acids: CASSPWDEGNTEAFF.

CDR3 in amino acids: CASSQVASGRLEELFF. CDR3 bases: TGTGCCAGCAGCCAAGTGGCTAGCGGGAGATTGGAGGAGCTGTTTTTT. The V and J genes are TRBV4-2 and TRBJ2-2; 10 bases agree with TRBD2. J lost 10 bases, V lost 1 base, and 9 bases had no gene match. This CDR3 has 16 amino acids. Germline CDR1 is LGHNA and CDR2 is YNFKEQ.

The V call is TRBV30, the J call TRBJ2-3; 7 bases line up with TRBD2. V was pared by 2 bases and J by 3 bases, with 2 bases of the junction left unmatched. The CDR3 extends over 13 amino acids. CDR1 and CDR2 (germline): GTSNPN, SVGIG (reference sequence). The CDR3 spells CAWSSGMTDTQYF. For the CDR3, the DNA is TGTGCCTGGAGTAGCGGGATGACAGATACGCAGTATTTT. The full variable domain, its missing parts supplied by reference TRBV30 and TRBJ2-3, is SQTIHQWPATLVQPVGSPLSLECTVEGTSNPNLYWYRQAAGRGLQLLFYSVGIGQISSEVPQNLSASRPQDRQFILSSKKLLLSDSGFYLCAWSSGMTDTQYFGPGTRLTVL.

CDR3 sequence reads: CASSLGFGGYTF. The CDR3 DNA sequence: TGTGCCAGCAGTTTGGGGTTTGGGGGCTACACCTTC. The rearrangement links TRBV12-3 or TRBV12-4 to TRBJ1-2; no reliable D call. V was cut by 3 bases and J by 8 bases, with 10 bases left in between. The CDR3 runs 12 residues.

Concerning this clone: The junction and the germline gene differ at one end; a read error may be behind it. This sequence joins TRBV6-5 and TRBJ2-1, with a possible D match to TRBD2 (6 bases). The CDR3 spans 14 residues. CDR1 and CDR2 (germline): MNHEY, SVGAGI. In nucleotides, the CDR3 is TGTGCCAGCAGTCTAGCGCCCTCCTACAATGAGCATTTCTTC. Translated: CASSLAPSYNEHFF.

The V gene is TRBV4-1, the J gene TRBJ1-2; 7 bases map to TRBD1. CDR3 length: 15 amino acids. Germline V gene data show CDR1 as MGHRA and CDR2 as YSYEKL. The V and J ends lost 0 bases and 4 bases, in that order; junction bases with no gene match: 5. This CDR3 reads CASSQEFRGTYGYTF. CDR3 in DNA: TGCGCCAGCAGCCAAGAATTCAGGGGGACCTATGGCTACACCTTC.

The CDR3 nucleotides are TGTGCCAGCAGTCCCTTTTTGGGAGTAGAGTCCAATGAGCAGTTCTTC. The encoded protein is CASSPFLGVESNEQFF. The chain is built from TRBV27 and TRBJ2-1, with a tentative D call TRBD2 (5 bases). The CDR3 extends over 16 amino acids. From germline, CDR1 is MNHEY and CDR2 SMNVEV (reference sequence). V was pared by 5 bases and J by 6 bases, with 20 bases between.

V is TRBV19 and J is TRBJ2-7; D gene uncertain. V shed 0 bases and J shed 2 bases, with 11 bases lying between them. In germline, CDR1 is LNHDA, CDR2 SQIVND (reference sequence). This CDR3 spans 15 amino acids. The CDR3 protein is CASSIEPAAPYEQYF. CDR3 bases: TGTGCCAGTAGTATAGAGCCAGCCGCCCCCTACGAGCAGTACTTC.

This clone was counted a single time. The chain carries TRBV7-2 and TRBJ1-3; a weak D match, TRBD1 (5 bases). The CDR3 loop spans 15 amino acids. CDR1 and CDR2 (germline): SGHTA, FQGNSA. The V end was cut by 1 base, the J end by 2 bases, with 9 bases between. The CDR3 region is CASSLVRDPGNTIYF. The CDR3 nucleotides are TGTGCCAGCAGCTTAGTTAGGGACCCTGGAAACACCATATATTTT.

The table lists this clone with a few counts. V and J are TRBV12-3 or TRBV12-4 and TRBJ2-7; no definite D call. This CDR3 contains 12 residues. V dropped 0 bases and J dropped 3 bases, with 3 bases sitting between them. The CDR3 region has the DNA TGTGCCAGCAGTTTAGCCCTCTACGAGCAGTACTTC. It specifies CASSLALYEQYF.

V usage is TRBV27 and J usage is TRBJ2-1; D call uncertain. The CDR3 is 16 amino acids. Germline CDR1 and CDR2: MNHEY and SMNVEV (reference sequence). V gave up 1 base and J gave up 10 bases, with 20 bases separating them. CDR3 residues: CASSLFSRSATVEQFF. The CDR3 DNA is TGTGCCAGCAGTTTATTTTCCCGATCTGCAACCGTGGAGCAGTTCTTC.

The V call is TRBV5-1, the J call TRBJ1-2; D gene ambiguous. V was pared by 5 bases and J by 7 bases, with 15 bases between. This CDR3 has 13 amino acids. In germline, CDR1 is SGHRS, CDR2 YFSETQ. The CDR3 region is CASRWADSSGYTF. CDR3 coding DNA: TGCGCCAGCAGATGGGCGGATTCAAGTGGCTACACCTTC.